The 27 T cell receptor beta chains in this list originate from one sample, sequenced in a study of T cell responses to AZD1222 COVID-19 vaccine. Generated by immunoSEQ multiplex PCR, the TCRdb table keeps only in-frame clones and is missing some. The table lists roughly 20,000 clones, about four fifths of them singletons. The sample here was peripheral blood, taken 28 days after the second AZD1222 dose. The receptor source for this set is an adult who received the AZD1222 COVID-19 vaccine.

The V call is TRBV6-5, the J call TRBJ2-7; 11 bases are a match to TRBD2. This CDR3 contains 14 residues. In germline, CDR1 is MNHEY, CDR2 SVGAGI. Trimming cost V 4 bases and J 6 bases; bases outside gene matches: 5. CDR3 region: CASSLAGGQGEQYF. CDR3 nucleotides: TGTGCCAGCAGTTTAGCGGGAGGGCAGGGCGAGCAGTACTTC.

The rearrangement uses TRBV7-2 and TRBJ2-7, with D possibly matching TRBD1 (8 bases). V lost 5 bases to trimming and J lost 6 bases, with 23 bases between them. There are 16 residues in the CDR3. Germline lookup yields CDR1 SGHTA and CDR2 FQGNSA. The CDR3 DNA follows: TGTGCCAGCAGCCCAGGGGGCCCGGGGACTACTGGCGAGCAGTACTTC. Protein: CASSPGGPGTTGEQYF.

This sequence joins TRBV9 and TRBJ1-5, with D perhaps TRBD1 (5 bases). CDR3 length: 14 amino acids. V was cut by 3 bases and J by 9 bases, with 16 bases left in between. The germline CDR1 and CDR2 sequences are SGDLS and YYNGEE. The CDR3 is CASSAGHGERPQHF. The CDR3 nucleotides are TGTGCCAGCAGCGCTGGACATGGCGAGAGGCCCCAGCATTTT.

The J gene is TRBJ1-1, the V gene TRBV28; maybe TRBD1 (6 bases). Between the trimmed V and J ends, which lost 2 bases and 2 bases, there was a span of 12 bases. The CDR3 loop spans 15 amino acids. Germline CDR1 reads MDHEN; CDR2 reads SYDVKM. CDR3 in amino acids: CASSLVGGVNTEAFF. The CDR3, as DNA: TGTGCCAGCAGTTTAGTGGGGGGCGTTAACACTGAAGCTTTCTTT.

This clone occurred a few times. This chain links TRBV11-3 with TRBJ2-2; TRBD1 aligns across 11 bases. The germline gives CDR1 SGHNT, CDR2 YENEEA. J was trimmed by 5 bases and V by 6 bases; bases with no gene match: 5. The CDR3 covers 15 residues. The CDR3 DNA reads as TGTGCCAGCAGGTCCGGGACAGGGGGAACCGGGGAGCTGTTTTTT. Amino acid sequence: CASRSGTGGTGELFF.

This clone was picked up a small number of times. The chain carries TRBV7-9 and TRBJ2-2; D is possibly TRBD1 (5 bases). The CDR3 runs 15 residues. Germline-derived CDR1 and CDR2 are SEHNR and FQNEAQ (reference sequence). The V and J ends lost 10 bases and 2 bases respectively, with 17 bases between them. CDR3: CATPPSQGNTGELFF. CDR3 coding DNA: TGTGCCACTCCCCCCTCGCAGGGAAACACCGGGGAGCTGTTTTTT.

The V gene is TRBV5-1, the J gene TRBJ1-1; no clear D. This CDR3 region has 12 residues. Trimming removed 5 bases from V and 2 bases from J, with 7 bases in between. The germline gives CDR1 SGHRS, CDR2 YFSETQ. The CDR3 region is CASRQTNTEAFF. CDR3 nucleotides: TGCGCCAGCAGGCAGACCAACACTGAAGCTTTCTTT.

The rearrangement joins TRBV18 to TRBJ1-1; D not resolved. The length of the CDR3 is 15 residues. Per germline, CDR1 KGHSH and CDR2 LQKENI. V gave up 1 base and J gave up 4 bases, with 13 bases separating them. The chain's CDR3 is CASSPRAVSVTEAFF. The CDR3 nucleotides read TGTGCCAGCTCACCACGGGCTGTTTCGGTCACTGAAGCTTTCTTT.

This rearrangement joins TRBV6-2 or TRBV6-3 to TRBJ1-1, with D possibly matching TRBD1 (5 bases). In germline, CDR1 is MNHEY, CDR2 SVGEGT. The CDR3 runs to 14 residues. V lost 2 bases and J 2 bases, leaving 9 bases between the germline ends. CDR3 amino acids: CASSYPTANTEAFF. The CDR3 nucleotides are TGTGCCAGCAGTTACCCGACAGCAAACACTGAAGCTTTCTTT.

The V call is TRBV9, the J call TRBJ1-4; D remains unclear. CDR1 is SGDLS and CDR2 is YYNGEE in the germline V gene. CDR3 length: 15 residues. Trimming stripped 0 bases from V and 7 bases from J, with 13 bases between. The CDR3 here is CASSVAAAAGEKLFF. The CDR3 DNA reads as TGTGCCAGCAGCGTAGCCGCGGCCGCGGGTGAAAAACTGTTTTTT.

This rearrangement joins TRBV24-1 to TRBJ1-5; a weak D match, TRBD1 (5 bases). V lost 2 bases and J 5 bases, leaving 12 bases between the germline ends. Per germline, CDR1 KGHDR and CDR2 SFDVKD. The CDR3 totals 15 residues. The CDR3 spells CATSDSGTQHQPQHF. CDR3 in DNA: TGTGCCACCAGTGATTCGGGGACTCAACATCAGCCCCAGCATTTT.

This clone has a handful of counts. This chain links TRBV30 with TRBJ1-3; TRBD1 matches 7 bases. The trim removed 7 bases at V and 3 bases at J, leaving 6 bases unmatched. Per the germline V gene, CDR1 is GTSNPN and CDR2 is SVGIG (reference sequence). The CDR3 runs to 13 residues. CDR3 amino acids: CASLDRLGNTIYF. The CDR3 nucleotides are TGTGCCTCTTTGGACAGGCTTGGAAACACCATATATTTT.

The genes are TRBV28 and TRBJ2-7; D call uncertain. Trimming pared 3 bases from V and 6 bases from J, leaving 15 bases between. In germline, CDR1 is MDHEN, CDR2 SYDVKM. The CDR3 is 14 amino acids. CDR3: CASSFKATTPEQYF. The CDR3 nucleotides read TGTGCCAGCAGTTTTAAAGCTACTACCCCCGAGCAGTACTTC.

This clone was counted between two and nine times. The chain links TRBV6-2 or TRBV6-3 to TRBJ1-2; no clear D. Germline CDR1 and CDR2: MNHEY and SVGEGT. Trimming cost V 5 bases and J 3 bases, with 7 bases left between them. The CDR3 extends over 12 amino acids. CDR3 nucleotide sequence: TGTGCCAGCAGTGACCCGGACTATGGCTACACCTTC. Protein product: CASSDPDYGYTF.

V and J are TRBV4-2 and TRBJ2-7; D uncertain. CDR1 LGHNA and CDR2 YNFKEQ come from the germline V gene. V was trimmed by 4 bases and J by 2 bases, leaving 9 bases between them. The CDR3 has 13 amino acids. The CDR3 reads CASSPSPTYEQYF. The CDR3 nucleotides read TGTGCCAGCAGCCCGTCCCCCACCTACGAGCAGTACTTC.

The chain has TRBV6-6 and TRBJ1-5; 9 bases are a match to TRBD1. The V segment lost 7 bases and the J segment 6 bases; nucleotides outside the gene matches: 7. Germline V CDR1 and CDR2: MNHNY, SVGAGI (reference sequence). The length of the CDR3 is 14 residues. CDR3 amino acids: CASTPGDRAQPQHF. The CDR3 DNA is TGTGCCAGCACCCCCGGGGACAGGGCTCAGCCCCAGCATTTT.

The J gene is TRBJ2-3, the V gene TRBV5-1; the match to TRBD1 covers 8 bases. The CDR3 spans 16 residues. Germline-derived CDR1 and CDR2 are SGHRS and YFSETQ. The V segment lost 4 bases and the J segment 0 bases; nucleotides outside the gene matches: 7. This CDR3 reads CASSNGGQGSTDTQYF. CDR3 nucleotides: TGCGCCAGCAGCAACGGCGGACAGGGTAGCACAGATACGCAGTATTTT.

The rearrangement joins TRBV10-3 to TRBJ1-1; D is undetermined. CDR3 size: 12 residues. V gave up 7 bases and J gave up 1 base, with 7 bases separating them. The germline V gene encodes CDR1 ENHRY and CDR2 SYGVKD. CDR3 region: CAIKQANTEAFF. CDR3 DNA sequence: TGTGCCATCAAGCAGGCGAACACTGAAGCTTTCTTT.

J is TRBJ2-1 and V is TRBV19; tentative D call: TRBD2 (5 bases). The V gene's germline CDR1 is LNHDA and CDR2 SQIVND (reference sequence). The CDR3 consists of 15 residues. Between the trimmed V and J ends, which lost 5 bases and 2 bases, there was a span of 13 bases. The CDR3 coding sequence is TGTGCCAGTAGTCCCGCGAGGAGGACCTACAATGAGCAGTTCTTC. Protein sequence: CASSPARRTYNEQFF.

V is TRBV6-2 or TRBV6-3 and J is TRBJ1-1; D is uncertain. The CDR3 has 13 amino acids. Germline V gene sequence: CDR1 MNHEY, CDR2 SVGEGT. V lost 1 base to trimming and J lost 8 bases, with 11 bases between them. CDR3 region: CASSYFERSEAFF. In nucleotides, the CDR3 is TGTGCCAGCAGTTACTTCGAACGGTCCGAAGCTTTCTTT.

V gene TRBV7-3 combines with J gene TRBJ1-4; D gene ambiguous. The CDR3 sequence is 15 residues long. Germline lookup yields CDR1 SGHTA and CDR2 FQGTGA. Trimming pared 5 bases from V and 2 bases from J, leaving 12 bases between. CDR3 coding DNA: TGTGCCAGCAGCCTCGGAGGGAGTACTAATGAAAAACTGTTTTTT. Translated, it gives CASSLGGSTNEKLFF.

This chain connects TRBV7-2 to TRBJ2-7; TRBD2 agrees at 7 bases. The CDR3 covers 15 residues. CDR1 and CDR2 (germline): SGHTA, FQGNSA. The junction had 7 bases not matched to a gene; V was cut back by 5 bases and J by 0 bases. CDR3 nucleotides: TGTGCCAGCAGCAGAGGGCGGGGGATCTCCTACGAGCAGTACTTC. Residues: CASSRGRGISYEQYF. The variable domain in full, with the rest retrieved from reference TRBV7-2 and TRBJ2-7, is GAGVSQSPSNKVTEKGKDVELRCDPISGHTALYWYRQSLGQGLEFLIYFQGNSAPDKSGLPSDRFSAERTGGSVSTLTIQRTQQEDSAVYLCASSRGRGISYEQYFGPGTRLTVT.

The chain has TRBV19 and TRBJ1-5, with TRBD1 identical over 7 bases. CDR1 and CDR2 (germline): LNHDA, SQIVND (reference sequence). CDR3 length: 16 residues. The junction had 9 bases not matched to a gene; V was cut back by 3 bases and J by 4 bases. CDR3 bases: TGTGCCAGTAGTATCCGAGACAGGGATGGGAATCAGCCCCAGCATTTT. It yields the protein CASSIRDRDGNQPQHF.

The rearrangement uses TRBV18 and TRBJ1-2; TRBD1 matches 7 bases. Trimming removed 3 bases from V and 2 bases from J; junction bases left unmatched: 6. Germline CDR1 KGHSH, CDR2 LQKENI. This CDR3 has 15 amino acids. The CDR3 protein is CASSPVVRGNYGYTF. CDR3 sequence (DNA): TGTGCCAGCTCACCTGTGGTCAGGGGGAACTATGGCTACACCTTC. The full variable domain, its missing parts supplied by reference TRBV18 and TRBJ1-2, is NAGVMQNPRHLVRRRGQEARLRCSPMKGHSHVYWYRQLPEEGLKFMVYLQKENIIDESGMPKERFSAEFPKEGPSILRIQQVVRGDSAAYFCASSPVVRGNYGYTFGSGTRLTVV.

The chain couples TRBV19 to TRBJ2-6, with D tentatively TRBD2 (6 bases). The CDR3 runs to 18 residues. V was clipped by 3 bases and J by 0 bases, with 15 bases between them. The germline gives CDR1 LNHDA, CDR2 SQIVND (reference sequence). The CDR3 nucleotides read TGTGCCAGTAGTATTGTGGGCGGGACCCCCTCTGGGGCCAACGTCCTGACTTTC. Residues: CASSIVGGTPSGANVLTF.

The table lists this clone with a few counts. This chain connects TRBV19 to TRBJ2-7; TRBD1 matches 10 bases. The V segment lost 7 bases and the J segment 2 bases; nucleotides outside the gene matches: 11. This CDR3 comprises 16 residues. Germline V gives CDR1 LNHDA, CDR2 SQIVND (reference sequence). For the CDR3, the DNA is TGTGCCAGTACCACATTGTCCGGGACAGGGGCCTACGAGCAGTACTTC. Its translation is CASTTLSGTGAYEQYF.

The chain joins TRBV24-1 to TRBJ2-1; D remains ambiguous. The germline V gene encodes CDR1 KGHDR and CDR2 SFDVKD. This CDR3 is 13 amino acids long. V was shortened by 2 bases and J by 9 bases, with 10 bases between the two germline ends. In DNA, the CDR3 is TGTGCCACCAGTGATTCACAGATGGTTGAGCAGTTCTTC. Protein product: CATSDSQMVEQFF.